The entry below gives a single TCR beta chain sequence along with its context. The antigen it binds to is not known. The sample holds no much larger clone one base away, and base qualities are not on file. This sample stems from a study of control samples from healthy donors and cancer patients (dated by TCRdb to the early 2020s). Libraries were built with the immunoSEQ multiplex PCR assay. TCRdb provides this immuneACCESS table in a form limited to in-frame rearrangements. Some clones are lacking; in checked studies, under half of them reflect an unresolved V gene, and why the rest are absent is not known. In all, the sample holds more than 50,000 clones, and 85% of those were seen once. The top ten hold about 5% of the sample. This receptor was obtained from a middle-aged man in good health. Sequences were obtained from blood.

The CDR3 region reads CATSDQGQGDEKLFF. The DNA reads TGTGCCACCAGTGACCAGGGACAGGGGGACGAAAAACTGTTTTTT. The chain was built from TRBV24-1 and TRBJ1-4; the junction holds 11 bases that match TRBD1. Here V drops 4 bases and J drops 8 bases, and the junction holds 5 bases not matched to any gene. The germline V gene supplies CDR1 KGHDR and CDR2 SFDVKD. There are 15 amino acids in the CDR3, from cysteine to phenylalanine inclusive. The entry retains the CDR3 DNA only, 45 bases that are in frame from base 1.